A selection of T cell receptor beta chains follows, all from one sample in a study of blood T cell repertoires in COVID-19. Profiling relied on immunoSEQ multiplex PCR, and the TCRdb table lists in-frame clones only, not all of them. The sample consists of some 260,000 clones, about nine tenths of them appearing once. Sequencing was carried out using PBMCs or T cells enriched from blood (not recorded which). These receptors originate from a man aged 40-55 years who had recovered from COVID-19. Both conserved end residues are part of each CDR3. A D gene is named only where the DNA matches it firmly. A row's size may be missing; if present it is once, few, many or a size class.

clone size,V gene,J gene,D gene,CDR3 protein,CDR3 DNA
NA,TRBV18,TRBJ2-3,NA,CASSSSRTNPDTQYF,TGTGCCAGCTCATCTAGCAGAACAAACCCAGATACGCAGTATTTT
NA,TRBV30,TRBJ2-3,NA,CAWSNRAGPTDTQYF,TGTGCCTGGAGTAACAGGGCGGGCCCCACAGATACGCAGTATTTT
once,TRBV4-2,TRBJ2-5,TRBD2,CASSPSGGEQETQYF,TGTGCCAGCAGCCCGAGCGGGGGGGAGCAAGAGACCCAGTACTTC
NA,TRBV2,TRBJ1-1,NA,CASSEGHSEAFF,TGTGCCAGCAGTGAGGGACACTCTGAAGCTTTCTTT
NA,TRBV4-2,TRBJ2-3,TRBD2,CASSQDRGSGGAWSTDTQYF,TGTGCCAGCAGCCAAGATCGGGGTAGCGGGGGGGCGTGGAGCACAGATACGCAGTATTTT
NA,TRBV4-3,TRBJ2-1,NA,CASSHKTDVYNEQFF,TGCGCCAGCAGCCATAAGACAGACGTCTACAATGAGCAGTTCTTC
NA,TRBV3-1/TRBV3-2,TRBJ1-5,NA,CASSQGGRSNQPQHF,TGTGCCAGCAGCCAAGGGGGCCGCAGCAATCAGCCCCAGCATTTT
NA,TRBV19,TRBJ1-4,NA,CASSIGGAGENEKLFF,TGTGCCAGTAGTATAGGAGGAGCAGGGGAAAATGAAAAACTGTTTTTT
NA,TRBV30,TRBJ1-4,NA,CAWSDPSGQTNEKLFF,TGTGCCTGGAGTGACCCCTCAGGACAGACTAATGAAAAACTGTTTTTT
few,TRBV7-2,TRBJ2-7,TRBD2,CASSSRTSGRVYEQYF,TGTGCCAGCAGCTCCCGGACTAGCGGGAGGGTGTACGAGCAGTACTTC
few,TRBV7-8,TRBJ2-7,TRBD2,CASSLGDAGLAGFYEQYF,TGTGCCAGCAGCTTAGGGGACGCGGGACTAGCGGGGTTTTACGAGCAGTACTTC
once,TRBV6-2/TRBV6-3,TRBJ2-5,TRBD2,CASSWGTRRGLYQETQYF,TGTGCCAGCAGTTGGGGGACTAGGCGAGGTCTGTACCAAGAGACCCAGTACTTC
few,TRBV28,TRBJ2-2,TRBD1,CASSSPWTGNTGELFF,TGTGCCAGCAGTTCCCCGTGGACAGGGAACACCGGGGAGCTGTTTTTT
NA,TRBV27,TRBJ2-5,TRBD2,CASSGLAGVETQYF,TGTGCCAGCAGCGGACTAGCGGGAGTGGAGACCCAGTACTTC
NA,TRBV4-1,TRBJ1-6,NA,CASSPPRVNGSPLHF,TGCGCCAGCAGCCCACCGCGGGTCAATGGCTCACCCCTCCACTTT
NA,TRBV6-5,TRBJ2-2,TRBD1,CASSYTGATGELFF,TGTGCCAGCAGTTACACAGGGGCCACCGGGGAGCTGTTTTTT
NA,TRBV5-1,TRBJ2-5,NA,CASSLEGPSSQETQYF,TGCGCCAGCAGCTTGGAAGGTCCTAGTTCCCAAGAGACCCAGTACTTC
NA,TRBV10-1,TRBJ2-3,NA,CASSESIAVARVTDTQYF,TGCGCCAGCAGTGAGTCGATTGCGGTGGCCAGGGTGACAGATACGCAGTATTTT
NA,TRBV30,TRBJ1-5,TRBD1,CAWSPYTGTGLGVSNQPQHF,TGTGCCTGGAGTCCCTATACCGGGACAGGGTTAGGAGTTAGCAATCAGCCCCAGCATTTT
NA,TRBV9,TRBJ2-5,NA,CASSVGGGFQTQYF,TGTGCCAGCAGCGTAGGTGGAGGGTTTCAGACCCAGTACTTC
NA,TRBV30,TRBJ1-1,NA,CAWSSRVGVTEAFF,TGTGCCTGGAGTTCCCGGGTAGGTGTGACTGAAGCTTTCTTT
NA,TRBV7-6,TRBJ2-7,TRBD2,CASAQRGPGLATGFIYEQYF,TGTGCCAGCGCCCAAAGGGGTCCGGGACTAGCGACCGGATTTATTTACGAGCAGTACTTC
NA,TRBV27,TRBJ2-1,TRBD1,CASSPGQGGNEQFF,TGTGCCAGCAGTCCCGGACAGGGGGGGAATGAGCAGTTCTTC
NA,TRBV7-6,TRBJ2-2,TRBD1,CASSSTGTGVRGELFF,TGTGCCAGCAGCTCTACCGGGACAGGAGTCAGGGGGGAGCTGTTTTTT